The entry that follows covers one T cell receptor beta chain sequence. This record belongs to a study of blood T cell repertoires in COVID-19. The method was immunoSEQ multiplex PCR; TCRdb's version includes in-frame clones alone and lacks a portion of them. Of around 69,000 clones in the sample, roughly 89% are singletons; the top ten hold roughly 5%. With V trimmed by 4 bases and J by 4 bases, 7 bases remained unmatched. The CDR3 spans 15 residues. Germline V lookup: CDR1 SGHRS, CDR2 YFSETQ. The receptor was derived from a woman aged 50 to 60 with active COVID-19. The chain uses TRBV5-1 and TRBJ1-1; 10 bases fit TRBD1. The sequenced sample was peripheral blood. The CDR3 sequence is CASSAGDRGSTEAFF. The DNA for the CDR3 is TGCGCCAGCAGCGCAGGGGACAGGGGATCCACTGAAGCTTTCTTT.